This TCR beta chain was recovered during a study of Ad26.COV2.S vaccination and SARS-CoV-2 variants. Study in general: Enrollment placed the donor in the COV1001 Ad26.COV2.S trial arm. Ad26.COV2.S was injected intramuscularly once or twice, 56 days apart.

The treatment is: over 15 received Ad26.COV2.S at low or high dose, single or two shots; about 5 received placebo; per-sample allocation not given. Sampling took place 63 days after the first vaccine or placebo injection. Only in-frame clones appear in the TCRdb table, and some are missing; sequencing was by immunoSEQ multiplex PCR. The sample includes 400,000 to 500,000 clones, about 91% seen only once; the top ten take about 2.5%. Germline V lookup: CDR1 LGHNA, CDR2 YNFKEQ. There are 17 residues in the CDR3. Unmatched junction bases numbered 10, after V lost 3 bases and J lost 1 base. The TCR comes from a person between 18 and 65 years old who received the Ad26.COV2.S COVID-19 vaccine or a placebo. V and J are TRBV4-2 and TRBJ2-3; TRBD2 aligns across 7 bases. The sample here was peripheral blood, taken in a trial of Ad26.COV2.S vaccine versus placebo. The CDR3, as DNA: TGTGCCAGCAGCCAGATACCTTCTCGGGGGGGCACAGATACGCAGTATTTT. Protein product: CASSQIPSRGGTDTQYF.